This is a list of T cell receptor beta chains from one sample in a study of blood T cell repertoires in COVID-19. The method was immunoSEQ multiplex PCR; TCRdb's version includes in-frame clones alone and lacks a portion of them. The repertoire holds about 250,000 clones, about 82% seen once, with 9.1% in the top ten. Sequenced material: PBMCs or T cells enriched from blood (not recorded which). The source is a woman aged 45-60 years with acute COVID-19. Each CDR3 is given with its conserved first and last residue. A D gene is named only where the DNA matches it firmly. Rows give clone size only sometimes, using once, few, many, or a class for an expanded clone.

V	size	D	J	DNA	CDR3
TRBV11-2	NA	NA	TRBJ1-1	TGTGCCAGCAGCCCCGCTCCGGGAAGAGCAATGAACACTGAAGCTTTCTTT	CASSPAPGRAMNTEAFF
TRBV5-1	NA	NA	TRBJ2-7	TGCGCCAGCAGCCCGCACACGAACCCCAGCTCCTACGAGCAGTACTTC	CASSPHTNPSSYEQYF
TRBV19	NA	NA	TRBJ1-5	TGTGCCAGTAGTATTTATCTAAATCAGCCCCAGCATTTT	CASSIYLNQPQHF
TRBV7-9	NA	NA	TRBJ2-6	TGTGCCAGCAGCTTAGCTCCGGGGTACGGGGCCAACGTCCTGACTTTC	CASSLAPGYGANVLTF
TRBV19	NA	NA	TRBJ1-1	TGTGCCAGTAGTATGAACCCCGCAGGGAACACTGAAGCTTTCTTT	CASSMNPAGNTEAFF
TRBV19	NA	NA	TRBJ1-1	TGTGCCAGTACCCAACTTAGCGCGGCCACTGAAGCTTTCTTT	CASTQLSAATEAFF
TRBV14	NA	NA	TRBJ2-7	TGTGCCAGCAGCCAAGGCAGACTCCACGAGCAGTACTTC	CASSQGRLHEQYF
TRBV5-1	NA	TRBD1	TRBJ1-1	TGCGCCAGCAGCTGGGGGACAGGAACGAACACTGAAGCTTTCTTT	CASSWGTGTNTEAFF
TRBV2	few	NA	TRBJ2-4	TGTGCCACGTCTGAGGGCCTCAAAAACATTCAGTACTTC	CATSEGLKNIQYF
TRBV9	once	NA	TRBJ1-1	TGTGCCAGCAGCGTAGAAGCCCGGGGGGGAACTGAAGCTTTCTTT	CASSVEARGGTEAFF
TRBV30	NA	NA	TRBJ1-1	TGTGCCTGGAGCTCTCCTTGGGCGGCTTTCTTT	CAWSSPWAAFF
TRBV30	once	NA	TRBJ2-7	TGTGCCTGGAGTGTACTGCCCGGGGTGGGCTACGAGCAGTACTTC	CAWSVLPGVGYEQYF
TRBV4-2	once	NA	TRBJ1-1	TGTGCCAGCAGCCAAGATGGGCCAGGGAACACTGAAGCTTTCTTT	CASSQDGPGNTEAFF
TRBV10-3	NA	NA	TRBJ2-5	TGTGCCATCAGTGACCCCGGGGGGCTCTGGGAGACCCAGTACTTC	CAISDPGGLWETQYF
TRBV6-5	NA	NA	TRBJ1-1	TGTGCCAGCAGTTACGGTGCAGTGAACACTGAAGCTTTCTTT	CASSYGAVNTEAFF
TRBV7-8	NA	NA	TRBJ2-7	TGTGCCAGCAGCTCCTCGGTGTGGGGCGACGAGCAGTACTTC	CASSSSVWGDEQYF
TRBV18	NA	NA	TRBJ1-4	TGTGCCAGCTCAAACGGGGGTAATGAAAAACTGTTTTTT	CASSNGGNEKLFF
TRBV11-3	once	NA	TRBJ1-2	TGTGCCAGCAGCTTCAGGGGATTGGTTGGCTACACCTTC	CASSFRGLVGYTF
TRBV7-2	NA	NA	TRBJ2-7	TGTGCCAGCAGCTTAAACCCCATGGCGGCTTCCTACGAGCAGTACTTC	CASSLNPMAASYEQYF
TRBV5-1	NA	TRBD1	TRBJ2-7	TGCGCCAGCAGGGCCGGGACAGCCCCCTACGAGCAGTACTTC	CASRAGTAPYEQYF
TRBV9	NA	TRBD1	TRBJ2-1	TGTGCCAGCAGCGGACAGGGCCCCGGGTACAATGAGCAGTTCTTC	CASSGQGPGYNEQFF
TRBV18	NA	NA	TRBJ2-6	TGTGCCACCCCAGGGGCAGGGTCTGGGGCCAACGTCCTGACTTTC	CATPGAGSGANVLTF
TRBV3-1/TRBV3-2	once	NA	TRBJ2-7	TGTGCCAGCAGCCAAGGCAGGGCAGTCAGTGAGCAGTACTTC	CASSQGRAVSEQYF
TRBV7-6	NA	TRBD1	TRBJ1-1	TGTGCCAGCAGCTTAGAGGCAGGGGGCAAGAACACTGAAGCTTTCTTT	CASSLEAGGKNTEAFF
TRBV6-2/TRBV6-3	NA	NA	TRBJ1-2	TGTGCCAGCAGTTACGGGAGGCAGCTCTTACTCTATGGCTACACCTTC	CASSYGRQLLLYGYTF
TRBV5-1	NA	NA	TRBJ2-3	TGCGCCAGCAGCTTGGGCAGGGCAGAGGCAGATACGCAGTATTTT	CASSLGRAEADTQYF
TRBV3-1/TRBV3-2	NA	TRBD1	TRBJ1-1	TGTGCCAGCAGTCCAGGGACAGGGCTATTGGGCACTGAAGCTTTCTTT	CASSPGTGLLGTEAFF
TRBV3-1/TRBV3-2	NA	TRBD1	TRBJ1-2	TGTGCCAGCAGCCAGCCTGGACAGGGTAGCTATGGCTACACCTTC	CASSQPGQGSYGYTF
TRBV30	NA	NA	TRBJ1-5	TGTGCCTGGAGTGGAAGAGACAGAATTTTACGCAATCAGCCCCAGCATTTT	CAWSGRDRILRNQPQHF
TRBV11-2	NA	TRBD2	TRBJ2-1	TGTGCCAGCAGCTTAGAAGGGTCTAGCGGGGCTTACAATGAGCAGTTCTTC	CASSLEGSSGAYNEQFF
TRBV5-8	NA	TRBD1	TRBJ1-5	TGTGCCAGCAGCTACGGGACAGGGAATCAGCCCCAGCATTTT	CASSYGTGNQPQHF
TRBV9	few	NA	TRBJ1-1	TGTGCCAGCAGCGTAGACGGCAGGGCTGAAACTGAAGCTTTCTTT	CASSVDGRAETEAFF
TRBV30	NA	TRBD1	TRBJ1-2	TGTGCCTATCCTCCATGGCAGGGGGCAGATGGCTACACCTTC	CAYPPWQGADGYTF
TRBV11-2	NA	TRBD2	TRBJ2-1	TGTGCCAGCAGCACCGGGACTAGCGGTAACAATGAGCAGTTCTTC	CASSTGTSGNNEQFF
TRBV19	once	TRBD1	TRBJ2-1	TGTGCCAGTAGTATATCGGGACAGGGATCCTACAATGAGCAGTTCTTC	CASSISGQGSYNEQFF
TRBV19	once	NA	TRBJ1-2	TGTGCCAGTAGTATTCCAGGGAGGCATGGCTACACCTTC	CASSIPGRHGYTF